This T cell receptor beta chain was recovered during a study of identical twins. General study findings and limits: The study reached conclusions through statistical analysis that was cross-sectional, not following the same donors.

A word on this clonotype: Its antigen is still unknown.

The germline V gene has CDR1 SGHDT and CDR2 YYEEEE. There are 16 residues in the CDR3. V lost 3 bases and J 5 bases, leaving 19 bases between the germline ends. Template switching added a universal primer site; cDNA carried unique molecular identifiers. TCRdb processed the 5' RACE reads anew with MiXCR; each CDR3 protein has one entry. The table includes under 900,000 distinct CDR3 sequences, more than 9% detected once. This same sample was also taken into another study, of yellow fever vaccine responses in identical twins.

The sequence was collected from a young woman in good health. The chain links TRBV5-6 to TRBJ2-3; TRBD2 might be the D (7 bases). The specimen sequenced was PBMCs. CDR3 sequence reads: CASSSGRRGGLDTQYF. CDR3 DNA: TGTGCCAGCAGCTCCGGACGGAGGGGGGGCTTAGATACGCAGTATTTT.